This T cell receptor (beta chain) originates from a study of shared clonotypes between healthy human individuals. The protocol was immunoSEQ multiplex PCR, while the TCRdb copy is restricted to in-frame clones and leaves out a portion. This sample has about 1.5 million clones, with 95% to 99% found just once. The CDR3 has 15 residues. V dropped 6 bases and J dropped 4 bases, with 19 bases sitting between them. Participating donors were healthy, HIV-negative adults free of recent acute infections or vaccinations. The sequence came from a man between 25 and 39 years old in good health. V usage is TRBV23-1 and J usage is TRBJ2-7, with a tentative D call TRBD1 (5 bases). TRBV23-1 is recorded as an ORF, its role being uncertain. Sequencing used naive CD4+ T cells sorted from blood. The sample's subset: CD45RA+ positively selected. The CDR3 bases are TGCGCCAGCAGCTCCCCCCAGGGAACGACGTACGAGCAGTACTTC. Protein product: CASSSPQGTTYEQYF.